This T cell receptor beta chain emerged from a study of shared clonotypes between healthy human individuals. Measured with immunoSEQ multiplex PCR; TCRdb has only the in-frame clones, and not every one. The data contain roughly 200,000 clones, approximately 61% of them seen just once; the ten biggest clones take up 8.5% to 12%. Remarks on this clone: Other DNA sequences within the sample encode an identical CDR3.

The CDR3 has 13 amino acids. V was shortened by 4 bases and J by 0 bases, with 7 bases between the two germline ends. Looked up from germline, CDR1 is MNHEY and CDR2 is SMNVEV (reference sequence). The chain uses TRBV27 and TRBJ2-7; D unclear. The sequence came from a man aged 25 to 40 in good health. The sequenced sample consisted of memory CD4+ T cells sorted from blood. The subset was: CD45RA-negative fraction. The CDR3 sequence is CASSSGDSYEQYF. The DNA for the CDR3 is TGTGCCAGCAGTTCAGGAGACTCCTACGAGCAGTACTTC.